The source of this T cell receptor beta chain is a study of blood T cell repertoires in COVID-19. Overall study: COVID-19 samples from acute and convalescent phases originated in the United States, Italy and Spain. T cells, B-cell-depleted T cells, or PBMCs provided the cDNA or gDNA that served as material.

V lost 3 bases and J lost 8; bases outside the gene matches: 3. The CDR3 sequence is 12 residues long. The germline V gene encodes CDR1 GTSNPN and CDR2 SVGIG (reference sequence). In the source study's methods: Quantification of nucleated cells was approximated via reference gene primer amplification. The table came from immunoSEQ multiplex PCR; TCRdb's copy has only in-frame clones and leaves some out. Clone size and the V and J calls come from that table; the DNA yielded D and trimming. The profile shows 350,000 or so clones, around four fifths of them singletons. The chain joins TRBV30 to TRBJ2-2; 7 bases fit TRBD2. The sample comprised peripheral blood. The source is a man aged 30-40 years with active or convalescent COVID-19. The CDR3 nucleotides read TGTGCCTGGAGCGGGGGGTTTGGGGAGCTGTTTTTT. The encoded protein is CAWSGGFGELFF.